This passage covers 20 T cell receptor beta chains from one sample sequenced in a study of T cell repertoires in cytomegalovirus infection. Each CDR3 protein is one row after TCRdb ran MiXCR on the reads. The data show approximately 500,000 distinct CDR3 sequences, around 27% seen once. Sequencing was done on a sample of PBMCs. Receptor source: a human donor in good health (CMV status not recorded). Some clones in this sample may be carry-over from other donors' samples.

This clonotype was seen only a few times. This rearrangement joins TRBV11-2 to TRBJ2-1; TRBD2 matches 9 bases. This CDR3 contains 15 residues. The trim removed 1 base at V and 9 bases at J, leaving 7 bases unmatched. Germline V CDR1 and CDR2: SGHAT, FQNNGV. The CDR3 DNA reads TGTGCCAGCAGCTTAGGTGCGGGAGGGCCGATTGAGCAGTTCTTC. It is translated as CASSLGAGGPIEQFF.

Only a few counts were recorded for this clonotype. V usage is TRBV7-9 and J usage is TRBJ2-5; D is undetermined. The germline V and J ends were trimmed by 1 base and 1 base, with 10 bases remaining between them. This CDR3 has 15 residues. In germline, CDR1 is SEHNR, CDR2 FQNEAQ (reference sequence). CDR3: CASSLVHGLQETQYF. CDR3 bases: TGTGCCAGCAGCTTAGTTCATGGGCTCCAAGAGACCCAGTACTTC.

The chain links TRBV2 to TRBJ2-7, with 15 nucleotides matching TRBD2. Germline loops: CDR1 SNHLY, CDR2 FYNNEI. The CDR3 totals 18 residues. V shed 4 bases and J 2 bases; nucleotides not matched to a gene: 9. The CDR3 coding sequence is TGTGCCAGCAGTGGAGGGACTAGCGGGAGGTTCTTACCCTACGAGCAGTACGTC. Its protein product is CASSGGTSGRFLPYEQYV.

The rearrangement joins TRBV30 to TRBJ1-1, with D perhaps TRBD1 (5 bases). The germline gives CDR1 GTSNPN, CDR2 SVGIG (reference sequence). V was shortened by 4 bases and J by 7 bases, with 28 bases between the two germline ends. CDR3 length: 17 residues. The chain's CDR3 is CAWKPYGVHLFGGEAFF. CDR3 bases: TGTGCCTGGAAGCCTTACGGGGTCCACCTATTTGGGGGTGAAGCTTTCTTT.

This clonotype was counted a few times. The chain combines TRBV27 with TRBJ2-3, with 9 bases identical to TRBD1. This CDR3 has 12 amino acids. Trimming cost V 8 bases and J 6 bases; bases outside gene matches: 3. Germline lookup yields CDR1 MNHEY and CDR2 SMNVEV (reference sequence). This CDR3 reads CASGQGMDTQYF. CDR3 DNA sequence: TGTGCCAGCGGACAGGGGATGGATACGCAGTATTTT.

This clonotype was counted only a few times. The V call is TRBV25-1, the J call TRBJ2-1, with unresolved D. V was cut by 8 bases and J by 3 bases, with 14 bases left in between. CDR1 and CDR2 from the germline V gene are MGHDK and SYGVNS. The CDR3 runs to 14 residues. Here the CDR3 DNA reads TGTGCCAGCTCACGGGCACGTCTCTACAATGAGCAGTTCTTC. Its translation: CASSRARLYNEQFF.

The chain recombines TRBV4-1 with TRBJ2-7, with 12 bases matching TRBD2. Germline trimming cut 2 bases from V and 6 bases from J; bases unmatched to any gene: 8. The CDR3 extends over 16 amino acids. CDR1 is MGHRA and CDR2 is YSYEKL in the germline V gene. The CDR3 sequence is CASSQTTSGRIAEQYF. The CDR3 DNA is TGCGCCAGCAGCCAAACGACTAGCGGGAGAATTGCCGAGCAGTACTTC.

This clonotype has more than one count but fewer than ten. The chain carries TRBV20-1 and TRBJ2-7; 9 nucleotides agree with TRBD2. The germline V gene has CDR1 DFQATT and CDR2 SNEGSKA (reference sequence). The CDR3 sequence is 14 residues long. The CDR3 nucleotides are TGCAGCACCGAATTGCTAGCGGGGAGCTACGAGCAGTACTTC. This sequence encodes CSTELLAGSYEQYF.

The chain recombines TRBV4-3 with TRBJ1-2; 10 bases match TRBD1. Germline CDR1 reads LGHNA; CDR2 reads YSLEER. Trimming removed 3 bases from V and 8 bases from J; junction bases left unmatched: 9. The CDR3 is 15 amino acids. In nucleotides, the CDR3 is TGCGCCAGCAGCCACCCGGGACAGGGGATCGGGGGCTACACCTTC. Its protein product is CASSHPGQGIGGYTF.

The chain couples TRBV20-1 to TRBJ2-1, with no clear D. This CDR3 has 15 residues. V was pared by 0 bases and J by 0 bases, with 9 bases between. The germline gives CDR1 DFQATT, CDR2 SNEGSKA (reference sequence). DNA of the CDR3: TGCAGTGCTAGAGATCTGCGGAGCTCCTACAATGAGCAGTTCTTC. This translates into CSARDLRSSYNEQFF.

V usage is TRBV11-2 and J usage is TRBJ2-2; no definite D call. Germline assignment: CDR1 SGHAT and CDR2 FQNNGV. CDR3 length: 14 amino acids. Trimming took off 6 bases at V and 1 base at J, with 9 bases between the two ends. CDR3 coding DNA: TGTGCCAGCAGTTACGGTTTGAACACCGGGGAGCTGTTTTTT. As protein: CASSYGLNTGELFF.

There are a few counts of this clonotype. As DNA, the CDR3 is TGTGCCAGCAGTGCTTTGATTACAGGGGCCCCCTACAATGAGCAGTTCTTC. The encoded protein is CASSALITGAPYNEQFF. The J gene is TRBJ2-1, the V gene TRBV25-1; 7 nucleotides line up with TRBD1. V trimming: 4 bases; J trimming: 2 bases; junction bases outside the gene matches: 11. CDR3 length: 17 residues. Germline CDR1 is MGHDK and CDR2 is SYGVNS.

V and J are TRBV10-3 and TRBJ1-1; TRBD1 might be the D (6 bases). V dropped 8 bases and J dropped 4 bases, with 20 bases sitting between them. This CDR3 comprises 15 residues. The germline V gene has CDR1 ENHRY and CDR2 SYGVKD. The CDR3 region is CAIDPRGRGGTEAFF. Here the CDR3 DNA reads TGTGCCATCGACCCCCGAGGCAGGGGCGGCACTGAAGCTTTCTTT.

This CDR3 reads CSAEEGDNTEAFF. The CDR3 DNA is TGCAGTGCGGAAGAGGGGGATAACACTGAAGCTTTCTTT. The chain uses TRBV20-1 and TRBJ1-1; the D gene is possibly TRBD1 (6 bases). The CDR3 covers 13 residues. Per the germline V gene, CDR1 is DFQATT and CDR2 is SNEGSKA (reference sequence). Trimming pared 6 bases from V and 2 bases from J, leaving 13 bases between.

The chain recombines TRBV20-1 with TRBJ2-7; 7 bases align to TRBD2. This CDR3 is built from 13 residues. Trimming took 2 bases from V and 5 from J; bases not matched to a gene: 6. Germline V gene data show CDR1 as DFQATT and CDR2 as SNEGSKA (reference sequence). This CDR3 is CSARTTSANEQYV. CDR3 in DNA: TGCAGTGCTAGAACAACTAGCGCCAACGAGCAGTACGTC.

This clonotype was detected ten times or more. This rearrangement joins TRBV7-2 to TRBJ1-6; no clear D gene. With 1 base removed from V and 0 bases from J, the gap between germline ends came to 16 bases. Germline-derived CDR1 and CDR2 are SGHTA and FQGNSA. The CDR3 has 19 amino acids. The CDR3 DNA is TGTGCCAGCAGCTTAGGGGCAGGAAGGCTCGACTCCTATAATTCACCCCTCCACTTT. This codes for CASSLGAGRLDSYNSPLHF.

This chain connects TRBV19 to TRBJ2-1; D ambiguous. Germline V gene sequence: CDR1 LNHDA, CDR2 SQIVND (reference sequence). Trimming removed 4 bases at V and 3 bases at J, with 10 bases between. The CDR3 spans 14 residues. CDR3 sequence: CASSSSAVYNEQFF. CDR3 DNA sequence: TGTGCCAGTAGTAGTTCGGCCGTCTACAATGAGCAGTTCTTC.

The chain links TRBV19 to TRBJ2-5; D unclear. This CDR3 has 14 amino acids. Trimming stripped 3 bases from V and 4 bases from J, with 12 bases between. The V gene's germline CDR1 is LNHDA and CDR2 SQIVND (reference sequence). The CDR3 reads CASSILSVPETQYF. Here the CDR3 DNA reads TGTGCCAGTAGTATTCTCAGCGTCCCAGAGACCCAGTACTTC.

The V gene is TRBV3-1, the J gene TRBJ2-4, with D perhaps matching TRBD2 (7 bases). CDR3 length: 14 amino acids. Germline values: CDR1 LGHDT, CDR2 YNNKEL (reference sequence). V lost 0 bases to trimming and J lost 11 bases, with 14 bases between them. CDR3 in amino acids: CASSQEGGGMVQYF. CDR3 DNA sequence: TGTGCCAGCAGCCAAGAAGGCGGGGGCATGGTTCAGTACTTC.

The V gene is TRBV20-1, the J gene TRBJ1-1, with D unclear. CDR1 and CDR2 from the germline V gene are DFQATT and SNEGSKA (reference sequence). V lost 4 bases, J lost 0 bases, and 9 bases lay in between. This CDR3 has 13 amino acids. The CDR3 loop reads CSAIRLMNTEAFF. The CDR3 region has the DNA TGCAGTGCTATACGTCTCATGAACACTGAAGCTTTCTTT.